These 18 T cell receptor beta chains came from one sample sequenced in a study of OX40 agonist ivuxolimab in advanced cancers. Sequencing used immunoSEQ multiplex PCR; TCRdb keeps in-frame clones, though not all of them. Among roughly 100,000 clones listed, less than 95% were seen once. Specimen: CD4+ or CD8+ T cells sorted from blood, collected in a trial of the OX40 agonist ivuxolimab. Receptor source: an adult with an advanced solid tumor such as melanoma, head and neck, liver or kidney cancer.

The gene calls are TRBV28 and TRBJ2-3; 9 bases match TRBD1. The CDR3 spans 13 residues. V dropped 3 bases and J dropped 5; count of bases not matched to a gene: 0. CDR1 and CDR2 from the germline V gene are MDHEN and SYDVKM. CDR3 sequence: CASSLDRGDTQYF. CDR3 sequence (DNA): TGTGCCAGCAGTTTGGACAGGGGAGATACGCAGTATTTT.

The chain uses TRBV7-9 and TRBJ1-5; 7 nucleotides align to TRBD1. V trimming: 5 bases; J trimming: 0 bases; junction bases outside the gene matches: 7. The CDR3 is made up of 16 amino acids. Germline V CDR1 and CDR2: SEHNR, FQNEAQ (reference sequence). The chain's CDR3 is CASSPDRVTSNQPQHF. CDR3 coding DNA: TGTGCCAGCAGCCCCGACAGGGTAACTAGCAATCAGCCCCAGCATTTT.

This clone has only one observation. The chain uses TRBV18 and TRBJ1-1; 7 nucleotides agree with TRBD1. Germline V gene sequence: CDR1 KGHSH, CDR2 LQKENI. The V and J ends lost 5 bases and 1 base, in that order; junction bases with no gene match: 4. CDR3 length: 14 amino acids. CDR3 coding DNA: TGTGCCAGCTCAGGGACAGACAAGAACACTGAAGCTTTCTTT. Amino acid sequence: CASSGTDKNTEAFF.

This chain connects TRBV5-1 to TRBJ1-1; D gene uncertain. This CDR3 is 15 amino acids long. V was cut by 0 bases and J by 1 base, with 10 bases left in between. Germline values: CDR1 SGHRS, CDR2 YFSETQ. This CDR3 is CASSLGTAQNTEAFF. CDR3 nucleotides: TGCGCCAGCAGCTTGGGGACGGCCCAGAACACTGAAGCTTTCTTT.

The gene calls are TRBV5-1 and TRBJ1-2; D might be TRBD1 (5 bases). Germline CDR1 and CDR2: SGHRS and YFSETQ. V was cut by 0 bases and J by 5 bases, with 17 bases left in between. CDR3 length: 16 amino acids. The CDR3 DNA follows: TGCGCCAGCAGCTTGGCCGAAAGGGGCAATCGGTATGGCTACACCTTC. Protein: CASSLAERGNRYGYTF.

The chain uses TRBV5-1 and TRBJ1-1; the D is unclear. Germline loops: CDR1 SGHRS, CDR2 YFSETQ. Trimming stripped 0 bases from V and 6 bases from J, with 15 bases between. The CDR3 totals 15 residues. The CDR3 here is CASSLVGSSGAEAFF. In DNA form, the CDR3 reads TGCGCCAGCAGCTTGGTGGGCAGTTCCGGCGCTGAAGCTTTCTTT.

The chain has TRBV19 and TRBJ2-1; 9 bases fit TRBD1. The CDR3 runs to 13 residues. Germline values: CDR1 LNHDA, CDR2 SQIVND (reference sequence). V lost 4 bases and J lost 6; bases outside the gene matches: 1. The chain's CDR3 is CASSTDRGNEQFF. The CDR3, as DNA: TGTGCCAGTAGTACGGACAGGGGCAATGAGCAGTTCTTC. The full variable domain, with the rest looked up from reference TRBV19 and TRBJ2-1, is DGGITQSPKYLFRKEGQNVTLSCEQNLNHDAMYWYRQDPGQGLRLIYYSQIVNDFQKGDIAEGYSVSREKKESFPLTVTSAQKNPTAFYLCASSTDRGNEQFFGPGTRLTVL.

The CDR3 DNA reads as TGTGCCAGCAGCTCCATGACAGGGAGAGAGGTGGATGACAATCAGCCCCAGCATTTT. Amino acids: CASSSMTGREVDDNQPQHF. The rearrangement joins TRBV7-2 to TRBJ1-5; the match to TRBD1 covers 7 bases. The V gene's germline CDR1 is SGHTA and CDR2 FQGNSA. This CDR3 contains 19 residues. V gave up 4 bases and J gave up 3 bases; unmatched junction bases: 18.

This clone was recorded once. The chain carries TRBV6-1 and TRBJ2-7; 7 positions match TRBD1. Germline CDR1 reads MNHNS; CDR2 reads SASEGT. The V and J ends lost 7 bases and 2 bases, in that order; junction bases with no gene match: 8. There are 14 residues in the CDR3. The CDR3 nucleotides are TGTGCCAGCACTCGAGGCGACAGGGCCTACGAGCAGTACTTC. Its protein product is CASTRGDRAYEQYF.

J is TRBJ1-3 and V is TRBV5-6, with no clear D. Germline V gives CDR1 SGHDT, CDR2 YYEEEE. The length of the CDR3 is 14 residues. The V end was cut by 0 bases, the J end by 0 bases, with 4 bases between. The CDR3 nucleotides are TGTGCCAGCAGCTTGGAAAGCTCTGGAAACACCATATATTTT. Amino acids: CASSLESSGNTIYF.

On this clone itself: Distinct nucleotide sequences in the sample also encode this CDR3. This chain links TRBV28 with TRBJ1-1, with 8 positions matching TRBD1. V lost 5 bases and J lost 2; bases outside the gene matches: 4. Germline V gene data show CDR1 as MDHEN and CDR2 as SYDVKM. The CDR3 is made up of 14 amino acids. The CDR3 spells CASSAGGLNTEAFF. For the CDR3, the DNA is TGTGCCAGCAGTGCAGGGGGCCTTAACACTGAAGCTTTCTTT.

The rearrangement uses TRBV19 and TRBJ1-1, with 9 positions matching TRBD1. Germline CDR1 LNHDA, CDR2 SQIVND (reference sequence). Trimming removed 5 bases from V and 1 base from J; junction bases left unmatched: 2. CDR3 length: 14 residues. For the CDR3, the DNA is TGTGCCAGTAGTGTGGGACAGGGGAACACTGAAGCTTTCTTT. Its protein is CASSVGQGNTEAFF.

The chain couples TRBV7-2 to TRBJ1-1; D unresolved. Germline lookup yields CDR1 SGHTA and CDR2 FQGNSA. The CDR3 is made up of 15 amino acids. V dropped 1 base and J dropped 7 bases, with 16 bases sitting between them. The CDR3 DNA reads as TGTGCCAGCAGCTTAGATTCGGAGGCCGCCCTTGAAGCTTTCTTT. This gives the protein CASSLDSEAALEAFF.

This sequence joins TRBV27 and TRBJ1-1; tentatively, D is TRBD1 (5 bases). CDR1 is MNHEY, CDR2 SMNVEV, per germline (reference sequence). The V gene lost 0 bases and the J gene lost 4 bases, with 6 bases spanning the gap. This CDR3 has 13 residues. CDR3 in DNA: TGTGCCAGCAGTTTATCGAGGGGCACTGAAGCTTTCTTT. Protein sequence: CASSLSRGTEAFF.

The CDR3 nucleotides read TGTGCCAGCCAAAGGGACGGAGCTAACTATGGCTACACCTTC. This encodes CASQRDGANYGYTF. This sequence joins TRBV25-1 and TRBJ1-2; tentative D call: TRBD1 (5 bases). The CDR3 loop spans 14 amino acids. Trimming took 8 bases from V and 0 from J, leaving 13 bases between them. Per germline, CDR1 MGHDK and CDR2 SYGVNS.

Only one count was recorded for this clone. The chain recombines TRBV7-2 with TRBJ1-2, with D hard to call. The germline gives CDR1 SGHTA, CDR2 FQGNSA. The CDR3 runs 13 residues. V shed 4 bases and J shed 0 bases, with 6 bases lying between them. The CDR3 DNA reads as TGTGCCAGCAGCTCCTACTCTAACTATGGCTACACCTTC. Translated: CASSSYSNYGYTF. Filled out from reference TRBV7-2 and TRBJ1-2, the complete variable domain reads GAGVSQSPSNKVTEKGKDVELRCDPISGHTALYWYRQSLGQGLEFLIYFQGNSAPDKSGLPSDRFSAERTGGSVSTLTIQRTQQEDSAVYLCASSSYSNYGYTFGSGTRLTVV.

The gene calls are TRBV7-2 and TRBJ2-7, with a possible D match to TRBD1 (6 bases). Germline V lookup: CDR1 SGHTA, CDR2 FQGNSA. Deletions cut 1 base from V and 6 bases from J, with 13 bases between. The CDR3 contains 14 residues. The chain's CDR3 is CASSLGNRDGEQYF. The CDR3 DNA follows: TGTGCCAGCAGCTTAGGGAACAGGGACGGCGAGCAGTACTTC.

This sequence joins TRBV28 and TRBJ1-2; tentatively, D is TRBD1 (5 bases). The CDR3 loop spans 14 amino acids. Between the trimmed V and J ends, which lost 3 bases and 0 bases, there was a span of 8 bases. CDR1 and CDR2 (germline): MDHEN, SYDVKM. CDR3 DNA sequence: TGTGCCAGCAGTTTTGGGGGAGCTAACTATGGCTACACCTTC. This gives the protein CASSFGGANYGYTF.